The 13 T cell receptor beta chains given below trace back to one sample, sequenced in a study of T-cell memory formation after mild COVID-19 (dated by TCRdb to the early 2020s). The library was obtained by 5' RACE. Reads for this sample came from an Illumina NovaSeq 6000. In-frame beta chains were kept once TCRdb had trimmed the public reads at Q25 with fastp and called clones with MiXCR. Rows matching on CDR3 protein sequence are summarized as one entry with the most common DNA and genes. A total of fewer than 650,000 distinct CDR3 sequences appear in this sample, 20% to 25% of them only once. Clones ranked in the top ten supply under 8.5% of the sample. The material sequenced was PBMCs or a T cell subset sorted from them (not recorded which). These receptors all stem from an adult woman who had mild COVID-19 (a few samples of this study predate the infection). The sample titles of this study are shuffled in the database, so cell type and time point are left out; the donor was told from shared clones.

The chain combines TRBV6-1 with TRBJ1-1, with 8 bases identical to TRBD1. Germline V gene sequence: CDR1 MNHNS, CDR2 SASEGT. The V segment lost 10 bases and the J segment 1 base; nucleotides outside the gene matches: 11. The CDR3 extends over 15 amino acids. CDR3 sequence (DNA): TGTGCCATCATCCCTATCACAGGGGGGAACACTGAAGCTTTCTTT. It is translated as CAIIPITGGNTEAFF.

The chain links TRBV5-6 to TRBJ2-3; 8 nucleotides align to TRBD2. The CDR3 consists of 17 residues. With V trimmed by 3 bases and J by 0 bases, 9 bases remained unmatched. Germline CDR1 is SGHDT and CDR2 is YYEEEE. The CDR3 sequence: CASSSGGDSGSTDTQYF. DNA of the CDR3: TGTGCCAGCAGCTCCGGGGGGGATAGCGGTAGCACAGATACGCAGTATTTT.

Only a few counts were recorded for this clonotype. The V gene is TRBV12-3 or TRBV12-4, the J gene TRBJ1-2; perhaps TRBD1 as D (5 bases). This CDR3 is 11 amino acids long. V was clipped by 6 bases and J by 8 bases, with 10 bases between them. The CDR3 spells CASRQGIGYTF. CDR3 nucleotides: TGTGCCAGCAGGCAGGGAATCGGCTACACCTTC.

V usage is TRBV6-5 and J usage is TRBJ1-2; a possible D gene is TRBD1 (6 bases). This CDR3 contains 16 residues. Per germline, CDR1 MNHEY and CDR2 SVGAGI. Trimming pared 5 bases from V and 0 bases from J, leaving 16 bases between. CDR3 protein: CASSATGGPTNYGYTF. The CDR3 DNA sequence: TGTGCCAGCAGTGCCACTGGGGGGCCCACTAACTATGGCTACACCTTC.

The rearrangement links TRBV12-3 or TRBV12-4 to TRBJ2-1, with D uncertain. The V end was cut by 3 bases, the J end by 0 bases, with 6 bases between. This CDR3 has 14 amino acids. The CDR3 is CASSFGRSYNEQFF. DNA of the CDR3: TGTGCCAGCAGTTTTGGTCGCTCCTACAATGAGCAGTTCTTC.

The chain combines TRBV29-1 with TRBJ2-7; 8 nucleotides line up with TRBD1. The junction had 6 bases not matched to a gene; V was cut back by 0 bases and J by 2 bases. Germline-derived CDR1 and CDR2 are SQVTM and ANQGSEA. The CDR3 has 15 residues. For the CDR3, the DNA is TGCAGCGTTGAAGATCTGGGACAGGTTCCCTACGAGCAGTACTTC. It encodes CSVEDLGQVPYEQYF.

This clonotype was detected only a few times. V gene TRBV4-1 combines with J gene TRBJ1-4; 9 bases match TRBD1. The J segment lost 8 bases and the V segment lost 4 bases, leaving 11 bases of the junction unmatched. The CDR3 sequence is 16 residues long. The germline V gene has CDR1 MGHRA and CDR2 YSYEKL. In DNA, the CDR3 is TGCGCCAGCAGCCTGGAACCGGACAGGGGCGGAGAAAAACTGTTTTTT. Its translation is CASSLEPDRGGEKLFF.

This clonotype was observed a handful of times. This chain connects TRBV3-1 to TRBJ1-1; D call uncertain. Germline V CDR1 and CDR2: LGHDT, YNNKEL (reference sequence). V was cut by 5 bases and J by 6 bases, with 19 bases left in between. The CDR3 length is 15 residues. The CDR3 is CASSTPGHGIPEAFF. The CDR3 DNA sequence: TGTGCCAGCAGCACTCCCGGCCACGGTATTCCTGAAGCTTTCTTT.

The chain combines TRBV7-2 with TRBJ2-3; D is possibly TRBD1 (6 bases). V lost 4 bases, J lost 5 bases, and 10 bases lay in between. Germline CDR1 SGHTA, CDR2 FQGNSA. The CDR3 contains 13 residues. CDR3 in amino acids: CASSSLQGDTQYF. In DNA form, the CDR3 reads TGTGCCAGCAGCTCATTACAGGGAGATACGCAGTATTTT.

This chain links TRBV2 with TRBJ1-2; 7 nucleotides match TRBD1. V dropped 6 bases and J dropped 5; count of bases not matched to a gene: 6. The CDR3 totals 13 residues. The V gene's germline CDR1 is SNHLY and CDR2 FYNNEI. The CDR3 sequence is CASRAGTVYGYTF. CDR3 in DNA: TGTGCCAGCAGGGCCGGGACAGTTTATGGCTACACCTTC.

V usage is TRBV5-1 and J usage is TRBJ2-3; D is ambiguous. Germline V gives CDR1 SGHRS, CDR2 YFSETQ. V lost 0 bases to trimming and J lost 2 bases, with 10 bases between them. This CDR3 spans 15 amino acids. CDR3 protein: CASSLALYHTDTQYF. The CDR3 bases are TGCGCCAGCAGCTTGGCCCTTTACCACACAGATACGCAGTATTTT.

Only a few counts were recorded for this clonotype. This chain connects TRBV11-3 to TRBJ2-7, with 7 bases fitting TRBD1. Looked up from germline, CDR1 is SGHNT and CDR2 is YENEEA. V lost 5 bases and J lost 0; bases outside the gene matches: 4. The CDR3 extends over 14 amino acids. For the CDR3, the DNA is TGTGCCAGCAGCACGACAGGGAACTCCTACGAGCAGTACTTC. This translates into CASSTTGNSYEQYF.

This clonotype has only a few counts. The chain couples TRBV10-3 to TRBJ1-6; 7 bases are a match to TRBD1. The CDR3 totals 13 residues. Germline CDR1 is ENHRY and CDR2 is SYGVKD. The V gene end was trimmed by 3 bases and the J gene end by 11 bases; junction bases not matched to a gene: 4. The CDR3 DNA reads as TGTGCCATCAGTGAACAGGGGAGGGCACCCCTCCACTTT. Its protein is CAISEQGRAPLHF.